This passage covers 12 T cell receptor beta chains from one sample sequenced in a study of blood T cell repertoires in COVID-19. The data were produced by immunoSEQ multiplex PCR, yet TCRdb's version contains in-frame clones alone and is incomplete. Here the sample spans about 170,000 clones, 82% being singletons. What was sequenced was peripheral blood. These receptors were collected from a woman aged 40 to 50 with COVID-19, enrolled during active disease.

This clone was counted once. The rearrangement uses TRBV18 and TRBJ1-5, with 11 positions matching TRBD1. The CDR3 runs to 16 residues. Germline CDR1 reads KGHSH; CDR2 reads LQKENI. The trim removed 3 bases at V and 6 bases at J, leaving 7 bases unmatched. In nucleotides, the CDR3 is TGTGCCAGCTCACCCCAGGGGACAGGGGGTTTTCAGCCCCAGCATTTT. This gives the protein CASSPQGTGGFQPQHF.

The rearrangement links TRBV19 to TRBJ1-5, with D tentatively TRBD1 (5 bases). CDR1 and CDR2 from the germline V gene are LNHDA and SQIVND (reference sequence). The CDR3 has 16 amino acids. Trimming cost V 4 bases and J 7 bases, with 20 bases left between them. The CDR3 DNA sequence: TGTGCCAGTAGTACCGACAGTAGATTTAGGTTGCAGCCCCAGCATTTT. Encoded protein: CASSTDSRFRLQPQHF.

The V and J genes are TRBV6-5 and TRBJ2-5, with D unresolved. This CDR3 comprises 13 residues. CDR1 is MNHEY and CDR2 is SVGAGI in the germline V gene. Trimming stripped 6 bases from V and 0 bases from J, with 8 bases between. This CDR3 is CASRQMYQETQYF. The CDR3 nucleotides are TGTGCCAGCAGGCAGATGTACCAAGAGACCCAGTACTTC.

The gene calls are TRBV7-9 and TRBJ1-2; maybe TRBD1 (5 bases). CDR1 is SEHNR and CDR2 is FQNEAQ in the germline V gene (reference sequence). The CDR3 is 14 amino acids. With 6 bases removed from V and 6 bases from J, the gap between germline ends came to 17 bases. As DNA, the CDR3 is TGTGCCAGCAGTCCCTCAACCAGGGATAATGGCTACACCTTC. It yields the protein CASSPSTRDNGYTF.

Only a few counts were recorded for this clone. The chain links TRBV9 to TRBJ1-5; D is ambiguous. CDR3 length: 15 residues. Per the germline V gene, CDR1 is SGDLS and CDR2 is YYNGEE. Deletions cut 0 bases from V and 3 bases from J, with 10 bases between. CDR3 DNA: TGTGCCAGCAGCGTAGGAGGCAGATTCAATCAGCCCCAGCATTTT. It specifies CASSVGGRFNQPQHF. Using reference TRBV9 and TRBJ1-5 for the parts outside the CDR3, the full variable domain is DSGVTQTPKHLITATGQRVTLRCSPRSGDLSVYWYQQSLDQGLQFLIQYYNGEERAKGNILERFSAQQFPDLHSELNLSSLELGDSALYFCASSVGGRFNQPQHFGDGTRLSIL.

The chain has TRBV7-3 and TRBJ2-3; 10 nucleotides match TRBD2. From germline, CDR1 is SGHTA and CDR2 FQGTGA. V was clipped by 4 bases and J by 2 bases; unmatched bases: 9. The CDR3 sequence is 17 residues long. The CDR3 coding sequence is TGTGCCAGCAGCTCCCTTCGGACTAGCGGATACACAGATACGCAGTATTTT. It codes for CASSSLRTSGYTDTQYF.

The rearrangement links TRBV27 to TRBJ2-5, with 11 bases that match TRBD2. The CDR3 extends over 15 amino acids. The V and J ends lost 6 bases and 1 base, in that order; junction bases with no gene match: 4. Germline CDR1 reads MNHEY; CDR2 reads SMNVEV (reference sequence). Here the CDR3 DNA reads TGTGCCAGCAGACTAGCGGGGGCCTCCCAAGAGACCCAGTACTTC. This translates into CASRLAGASQETQYF.

This clone was seen repeatedly, ten times or more. V is TRBV6-5 and J is TRBJ2-5; 7 nucleotides align to TRBD1. CDR3 length: 14 amino acids. Unmatched junction bases numbered 4, after V lost 5 bases and J lost 1 base. Germline values: CDR1 MNHEY, CDR2 SVGAGI. CDR3 coding DNA: TGTGCCAGCAGTCCTTACAGGGGCCAAGAGACCCAGTACTTC. This encodes CASSPYRGQETQYF.

The chain is built from TRBV6-5 and TRBJ2-3; D remains unclear. CDR1 is MNHEY and CDR2 is SVGAGI in the germline V gene. Between the trimmed V and J ends, which lost 1 base and 3 bases, there was a span of 8 bases. The CDR3 totals 14 residues. CDR3 bases: TGTGCCAGCAGTTACTTAATAGCAACAGATACGCAGTATTTT. Encoded protein: CASSYLIATDTQYF.

This rearrangement joins TRBV4-1 to TRBJ2-1, with 9 nucleotides matching TRBD1. J gave up 2 bases and V 0 bases, and 5 bases lay outside the gene matches. The germline V gene has CDR1 MGHRA and CDR2 YSYEKL. The CDR3 consists of 17 residues. DNA of the CDR3: TGCGCCAGCAGCCAAGATCCCGGACAGGGGCCCTACAATGAGCAGTTCTTC. It translates to CASSQDPGQGPYNEQFF.

The genes are TRBV6-6 and TRBJ1-5; the match to TRBD1 covers 7 bases. The CDR3 runs 13 residues. Germline loops: CDR1 MNHNY, CDR2 SVGAGI (reference sequence). J lost 4 bases, V lost 11 bases, and 8 bases had no gene match. The CDR3 here is CAHGQVPNQPQHF. DNA of the CDR3: TGTGCCCACGGACAGGTCCCGAATCAGCCCCAGCATTTT.

The chain is built from TRBV15 and TRBJ1-3, with 7 nucleotides matching TRBD1. After removal of 8 bases from V and 5 bases from J, the junction contained 3 bases not matched to a gene. Germline CDR1 LNHNV, CDR2 YYDKDF (reference sequence). This CDR3 comprises 12 residues. The CDR3 nucleotides read TGTGCCACCGCGACAGGGAGAAACACCATATATTTT. Protein sequence: CATATGRNTIYF.